These T cell receptor beta chains were read from a single sample in a study of early T cells in non-severe SARS-CoV-2 infection. MiXCR, applied by TCRdb to the 5' RACE reads, yields one record per CDR3 protein. The table includes some 29,000 distinct CDR3 sequences, 5.3% detected once. Sequenced sample: whole blood. The receptors here all came from an adult who was a healthcare worker with PCR-confirmed SARS-CoV-2 infection or an uninfected control (not recorded which). Both conserved end residues are part of each CDR3. D genes are given only for firm matches. Only part of the rows carry a size: once, few, many, or a class if the clone is expanded.

many | TRBJ2-6 | . | TRBV18 | 15 | TGTGCCAGCTCACCTACAGGGATGGGGGCCAACGTCCTGACTTTC | CASSPTGMGANVLTF
many | TRBJ1-3 | . | TRBV9 | 11 | TGTGCCAGCAGTCTTGGAAACACCATATATTTT | CASSLGNTIYF
many | TRBJ2-1 | TRBD2 | TRBV7-6 | 15 | TGTGCCAGCAGCCGGTCGATTGGGGAGGGCAATGAGCAGTTCTTC | CASSRSIGEGNEQFF
many | TRBJ1-1 | . | TRBV7-3 | 13 | TGTGCCAGCAGCTCGCAGGGTGACACTGAAGCTTTCTTT | CASSSQGDTEAFF
many | TRBJ2-7 | TRBD2 | TRBV7-8 | 16 | TGTGCCAGCCATACCCTAGCGGGAGGACAGTCCTACGAGCAGTACTTC | CASHTLAGGQSYEQYF
. | TRBJ1-6 | . | TRBV5-4 | 18 | TGTGCCAGCAGCTTGGGCCAGCTGGGGGCCTCCTATAATTCACCCCTCCACTTT | CASSLGQLGASYNSPLHF
many | TRBJ2-3 | TRBD2 | TRBV29-1 | 14 | TGCAGCGTTGCCACGGGACTAGCCCCAGATACGCAGTATTTT | CSVATGLAPDTQYF
. | TRBJ1-2 | . | TRBV5-1 | 16 | TGCGCCAGCAGCTTGTTTTCCCCGACAGGATCTTATGGCTGCACCTTC | CASSLFSPTGSYGCTF
many | TRBJ2-5 | TRBD1 | TRBV5-4 | 13 | TGTGCCAGCGGGACAGGGGACCAAGAGACCCAGTACTTC | CASGTGDQETQYF
medium-sized | TRBJ2-1 | . | TRBV29-1 | 13 | TGCAGCGTTGAATCCCGATGGGGCAATGAGCAGTTCTTC | CSVESRWGNEQFF
many | TRBJ2-1 | . | TRBV3-1 | 14 | TGTGCCAGCAGCCCAAAGGCTAGTGACAATGAGCAGTTCTTC | CASSPKASDNEQFF
many | TRBJ2-7 | . | TRBV10-2 | 15 | TGCGCCAGCACCACATTAGCCCGAGGCGCCTACGAGCAGTACTTC | CASTTLARGAYEQYF
many | TRBJ2-1 | . | TRBV15 | 16 | TGTGCCACCAGCAGCGGTAGCGGTTTCTCCTACAATGAGCAGTTCTTC | CATSSGSGFSYNEQFF
many | TRBJ2-1 | TRBD2 | TRBV5-1 | 15 | TGCGCCAGCAGCGTGACGGGGGGAACCTACAATGAGCAGTTCTTC | CASSVTGGTYNEQFF
few | TRBJ2-1 | TRBD2 | TRBV24-1 | 16 | TGTGCCACCAGTGATCGGGGACTAGCGGTCGACAATGAGCAGTTCTTC | CATSDRGLAVDNEQFF
. | TRBJ1-3 | . | TRBV7-2 | 16 | TGTGCCAGCAGCTCGCGGTACGGAGGCTCTGGAAACACCATATATTTT | CASSSRYGGSGNTIYF
many | TRBJ2-3 | TRBD1 | TRBV4-1 | 17 | TGCGCCAGCAGCCCAGAATCCGGGACAGGGAGCACAGATACGCAGTATTTT | CASSPESGTGSTDTQYF
many | TRBJ1-5 | . | TRBV19 | 15 | TGTGCCAGTAGTATATCGGCCGATAGCAATCAGCCCCAGCATTTT | CASSISADSNQPQHF
many | TRBJ2-1 | TRBD2 | TRBV6-6 | 16 | TGTGCCAGCACCCTAACTAGCGGGTCTTCCACGTATGAGCAGTTCTTC | CASTLTSGSSTYEQFF
many | TRBJ2-1 | TRBD1 | TRBV10-3 | 15 | TGTGCCATCAGTGAGGGACAGGGAATAAAAAATGAGCAGTTCTTC | CAISEGQGIKNEQFF
. | TRBJ2-7 | TRBD2 | TRBV5-1 | 17 | TGCGCCAGCAGCTTGATGGGGCCTAGCGGGGCCCCCTACGAGCAGTACTTC | CASSLMGPSGAPYEQYF
many | TRBJ2-7 | . | TRBV24-1 | 15 | TGTGCCACCAGCCAGCGGGACAGCGGCCCCTACGAGCAGTACTTC | CATSQRDSGPYEQYF
many | TRBJ2-2 | . | TRBV4-1 | 13 | TGCGCCAGCAGCCAAACAATCACCGGGGAGCTGTTTTTT | CASSQTITGELFF
many | TRBJ2-2 | TRBD2 | TRBV29-1 | 16 | TGCAGCGCCACCGGGACTAGCGGGAGTAACACCGGGGAGCTGTTTTTT | CSATGTSGSNTGELFF
few | TRBJ2-7 | TRBD1 | TRBV28 | 14 | TGTGCCAGCAGTTTGGACAGGGGGATATACGAGCAGTACTTC | CASSLDRGIYEQYF
many | TRBJ2-3 | TRBD2 | TRBV29-1 | 17 | TGCAGCGTGCGCAGGGGACTAGCGGGGGAGAGTCCAGATACGCAGTATTTT | CSVRRGLAGESPDTQYF
many | TRBJ2-5 | TRBD1 | TRBV7-2 | 15 | TGTGCCAGCAGCCGATTTGGACAGGCGACAGAGACCCAGTACTTC | CASSRFGQATETQYF
many | TRBJ2-1 | TRBD2 | TRBV27 | 18 | TGTGCCAGCCGTAAAGGGACTAGCGGGAGGGCACCCTACAATGAGCAGTTCTTC | CASRKGTSGRAPYNEQFF
many | TRBJ2-1 | TRBD2 | TRBV24-1 | 14 | TGTGCCACCAGTGATAGCGGGAGCGTCAATGAGCAGTTCTTC | CATSDSGSVNEQFF
many | TRBJ2-3 | . | TRBV12-3/TRBV12-4 | 13 | TGTGCCAGCAGTTTGGTGGGGACAGATACGCAGTATTTT | CASSLVGTDTQYF
medium-sized | TRBJ2-1 | . | TRBV16 | 18 | TGTGCCAGCAGCCAATCAGTACAGGGATTCGACTCCTACAATGAGCAGTTCTTC | CASSQSVQGFDSYNEQFF
. | TRBJ2-1 | . | TRBV12-3/TRBV12-4 | 16 | TGTGCCAGCAACTCTCTAGCGCGTTTGTCCTACAATGAGCAGTTCTTC | CASNSLARLSYNEQFF
many | TRBJ2-1 | TRBD1 | TRBV10-3 | 13 | TGTGCCATCACCTCGACAGGGATCGATGAGCAGTTCTTC | CAITSTGIDEQFF
many | TRBJ2-2 | . | TRBV20-1 | 14 | TGCAGTGCTAGAGATCTGAGCTCCACCGGGGAGCTGTTTTTT | CSARDLSSTGELFF
many | TRBJ2-1 | TRBD2 | TRBV2 | 15 | TGTGCCAGCCGAGCGGGAGGCTCCTCCTACAATGAGCAGTTCTTC | CASRAGGSSYNEQFF
few | TRBJ2-7 | TRBD2 | TRBV6-2/TRBV6-3 | 14 | TGTGCCAGCAGCTGGACTAGCGGGAGTGACGAGCAGTACTTC | CASSWTSGSDEQYF
many | TRBJ1-5 | . | TRBV6-6 | 15 | TGTGCCAGCAGTTTCGGACCGATCGCAAATCAGCCCCAGCATTTT | CASSFGPIANQPQHF
many | TRBJ2-3 | . | TRBV18 | 14 | TGTGCCAGTCGACAGATCGGGAGCACAGATACGCAGTATTTT | CASRQIGSTDTQYF
many | TRBJ2-7 | TRBD1 | TRBV19 | 16 | TGTGCCAGTAGTATAGAACTTGGCAGGGGGCAAATCGAGCAGTACTTC | CASSIELGRGQIEQYF
many | TRBJ2-5 | TRBD2 | TRBV11-2 | 16 | TGTGCCAGCAGCTTCGCGGGAGGAGGGTTACAAGAGACCCAGTACTTC | CASSFAGGGLQETQYF
few | TRBJ2-4 | . | TRBV4-2 | 14 | TGTGCCAGCAGCCAAGGAGCTAGCGAGAACATTCAGTACTTC | CASSQGASENIQYF
many | TRBJ2-5 | . | TRBV9 | 15 | TGTGCCAGCAGCGTCGGGACAATGCCTCAAGAGACCCAGTACTTC | CASSVGTMPQETQYF
many | TRBJ2-5 | . | TRBV5-5 | 15 | TGTGCCAGCAGCTTGGCTCCGACGGCTCAAGAGACCCAGTACTTC | CASSLAPTAQETQYF
many | TRBJ2-1 | TRBD2 | TRBV7-6 | 17 | TGTGCCAGCAGCTCGGGACTAGCGGGAGGCGGTTACAATGAGCAGTTCTTC | CASSSGLAGGGYNEQFF
many | TRBJ1-5 | TRBD1 | TRBV4-1 | 17 | TGCGCCAGCAGCCAAGATCCAATCGGGACAGGGACCCAACCCCAGCATTTT | CASSQDPIGTGTQPQHF
many | TRBJ2-4 | . | TRBV10-2 | 13 | TGCGCCAGCGCGGGACTGGTGGGGAACATTCAGTACTTC | CASAGLVGNIQYF
many | TRBJ2-7 | . | TRBV20-1 | 14 | TGCAGTGCTAGAGCCGACACTCAACGCTTCGAGCAGTACTTC | CSARADTQRFEQYF
many | TRBJ2-3 | . | TRBV15 | 14 | TGTGCCACCAGCAGGGGACGAGGGGCAGATACGCAGTATTTT | CATSRGRGADTQYF
. | TRBJ1-1 | . | TRBV29-1 | 11 | TGCAGCGCCGAAAAGGCGTTTGAGGCTTTCTTT | CSAEKAFEAFF
. | TRBJ1-2 | TRBD1 | TRBV12-3/TRBV12-4 | 14 | TGTGCCGGAAATAGACAGGGGGCTAACTATGGCTACACCTTC | CAGNRQGANYGYTF
many | TRBJ2-5 | TRBD1 | TRBV28 | 13 | TGTGCCAGCAGCTGGGACAGACAAGAGACCCAGTACTTC | CASSWDRQETQYF
many | TRBJ2-7 | . | TRBV11-2 | 13 | TGTGCCAGCAGCCCCACTGCACGTTACGAGCAGTACTTC | CASSPTARYEQYF
many | TRBJ2-1 | . | TRBV29-1 | 13 | TGCAGCGTTGCGGGGAGCTCCTACAATGAGCAGTTCTTC | CSVAGSSYNEQFF
few | TRBJ2-7 | . | TRBV9 | 14 | TGTGCCAGCAGCCCCCAGATCGGGGAAGACGAGCAGTACTTC | CASSPQIGEDEQYF
many | TRBJ1-4 | . | TRBV6-2/TRBV6-3 | 15 | TGTGCCAGCAGTTTTCGACAGGCAACTAATGAAAAACTGTTTTTT | CASSFRQATNEKLFF
few | TRBJ2-1 | . | TRBV7-2 | 15 | TGTGCCAGCAGCTTAGTCCGTGGCAGGGGAAATGAGCAGTTCTTC | CASSLVRGRGNEQFF
many | TRBJ1-1 | . | TRBV4-2 | 16 | TGTGCCAGCAGCCACCGGGGGGGGCGTCGGAACACTGAAGCTTTCTTT | CASSHRGGRRNTEAFF
. | TRBJ2-7 | TRBD1 | TRBV6-2/TRBV6-3 | 14 | TGTGCCAGCAGTTCCGGGACAGGGACGAACGAGCAGTACTTC | CASSSGTGTNEQYF
. | TRBJ2-3 | TRBD2 | TRBV5-1 | 16 | TGCGCCAGCAGCCCTCGGACTAGCGGGAGAGTGGATACGCAGTATTTT | CASSPRTSGRVDTQYF